A selection of T cell receptor beta chains follows, all from one sample in a study of radiation and T cells in renal cell carcinoma. TCRdb's table, derived via immunoSEQ multiplex PCR, lists solely in-frame clones and lacks some. The sample yields 150,000 or so clones, approximately 88% seen once. The source material was blood, sampled from a patient whose treatment included radiotherapy and nephrectomy. The receptors were sampled from a woman in her fifties or sixties with renal cell carcinoma. Both conserved end residues are part of each CDR3. A D gene is named only where the DNA matches it firmly. Size values are once, few and many counts, or a class for expanded clones, and some rows have none.

>few|TRBJ1-2|TRBV29-1|-
TGCAGCGCCAGGGACGAAGCTAACTATGGCTACACCTTC
CSARDEANYGYTF
>once|TRBJ1-6|TRBV6-5|-
TGTGCCAGCAGTTACTCGCTACGGAATAATTCACCCCTCCACTTT
CASSYSLRNNSPLHF
>-|TRBJ1-1|TRBV30|-
TGTGCCTGGACCCTACAGTTGCCCCTCTCGAACACTGAAGCTTTCTTT
CAWTLQLPLSNTEAFF
>-|TRBJ2-2|TRBV15|-
TGTGCCACCAGCAGAGGCGACCGTGACAGCGGGGAGCTGTTTTTT
CATSRGDRDSGELFF
>-|TRBJ1-5|TRBV6-1|TRBD1
TGTGCCAGCAGTGAGTGGACAGGGAGCAATCAGCCCCAGCATTTT
CASSEWTGSNQPQHF
>once|TRBJ2-5|TRBV11-3|-
TGTGCCAGCAGCCGGAGTCGGTCAGAGACCCAGTACTTC
CASSRSRSETQYF
>-|TRBJ1-4|TRBV2|-
TGTGCCAGCAGTGAAGGTGGGATCAGGGGCGAAAAACTGTTTTTT
CASSEGGIRGEKLFF
>-|TRBJ2-1|TRBV5-1|TRBD1
TGCGCCAGCAGTCTACAGGGGACCTACAATGAGCAGTTCTTC
CASSLQGTYNEQFF
>-|TRBJ2-5|TRBV9|-
TGTGCCAGCAATGTGGGGGCCACTGAGACCCAGTACTTC
CASNVGATETQYF
>-|TRBJ1-4|TRBV5-1|-
TGCGCCAGCAGCTTGGATGGGGGCAGGGATGAAAAACTGTTTTTT
CASSLDGGRDEKLFF
>-|TRBJ1-1|TRBV30|-
TGTGCCTGGAGCGTCGTTGGGGGGTCCCCTGAAGCTTTCTTT
CAWSVVGGSPEAFF
>-|TRBJ2-5|TRBV6-5|-
TGTGCCAGCAGCACGACGAGAGAGACCCAGTACTTC
CASSTTRETQYF
>once|TRBJ1-1|TRBV19|TRBD1
TGTGCCAGTAGTATATGGGGGACAGATAAAGAAGCTTTCTTT
CASSIWGTDKEAFF
>-|TRBJ2-7|TRBV19|-
TGTGCCAGTAGTATAGGTGGGGGCTACGAGCAGTACTTC
CASSIGGGYEQYF
>-|TRBJ2-7|TRBV7-9|TRBD2
TGTGCCAGCAGCCCACATGGACTAGCGGGGGAGCAGTACTTC
CASSPHGLAGEQYF
>-|TRBJ2-7|TRBV25-1|-
TGTGCCAGCAGTGGTTACAGGGCTTACGAGCAGTACTTC
CASSGYRAYEQYF